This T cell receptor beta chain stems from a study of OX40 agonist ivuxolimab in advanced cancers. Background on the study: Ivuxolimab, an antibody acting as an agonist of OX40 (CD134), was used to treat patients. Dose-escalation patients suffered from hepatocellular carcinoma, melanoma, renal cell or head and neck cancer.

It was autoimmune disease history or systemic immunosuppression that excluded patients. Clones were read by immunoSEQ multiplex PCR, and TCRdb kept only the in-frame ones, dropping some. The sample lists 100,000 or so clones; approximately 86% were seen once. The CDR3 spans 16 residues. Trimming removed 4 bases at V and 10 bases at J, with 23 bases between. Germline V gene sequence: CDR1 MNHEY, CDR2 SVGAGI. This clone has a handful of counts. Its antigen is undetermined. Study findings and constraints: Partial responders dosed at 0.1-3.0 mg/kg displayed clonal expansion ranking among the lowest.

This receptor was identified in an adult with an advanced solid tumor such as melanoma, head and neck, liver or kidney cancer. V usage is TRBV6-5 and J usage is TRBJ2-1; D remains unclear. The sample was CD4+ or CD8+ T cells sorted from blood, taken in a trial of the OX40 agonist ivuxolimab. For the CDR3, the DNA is TGTGCCAGCAGTTCCTTCTCCACATTGACGGCAAACGAGCAGTTCTTC. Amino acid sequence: CASSSFSTLTANEQFF.